A selection of T cell receptor beta chains follows, all from one sample in a study of Ad26.COV2.S vaccination and SARS-CoV-2 variants. Profiled with immunoSEQ multiplex PCR; TCRdb holds only in-frame clones, not every one. The sample lists about 400,000 clones; 89% were seen once. The source was peripheral blood, collected in a trial of Ad26.COV2.S vaccine versus placebo. Receptor source: a person aged 18 to 65 who received the Ad26.COV2.S COVID-19 vaccine or a placebo. Each CDR3 is given with its conserved first and last residue. D genes are given only for firm matches. Rows give clone size only sometimes, using once, few, many, or a class for an expanded clone.

abundance,v_gene,d_gene,j_gene,CDR3aa,CDR3nt
.,TRBV4-2,.,TRBJ1-4,CASSQELGEKLFF,TGTGCCAGCAGCCAGGAACTGGGGGAAAAACTGTTTTTT
once,TRBV5-6,TRBD2,TRBJ2-3,CASSPLLKTSPLTDTQYF,TGTGCCAGCAGCCCACTGCTTAAGACTAGCCCTCTCACAGATACGCAGTATTTT
.,TRBV5-1,TRBD2,TRBJ2-1,CASSFSSSGTDEQFF,TGCGCCAGCAGCTTCTCGTCTAGCGGGACGGATGAGCAGTTCTTC
.,TRBV6-6,.,TRBJ1-4,CASRRERSQEKLFF,TGTGCCAGCAGGCGAGAGCGGTCCCAGGAAAAACTGTTTTTT
.,TRBV7-2,.,TRBJ2-7,CASSREGGAYEQYF,TGTGCCAGCAGCCGCGAGGGGGGGGCCTACGAGCAGTACTTC
once,TRBV19,.,TRBJ2-7,CASSIVTGRSYEQYF,TGTGCCAGTAGTATAGTCACAGGCCGGTCGTACGAGCAGTACTTC
.,TRBV13,.,TRBJ1-1,CASSPSLGVTEAFF,TGTGCCAGCAGCCCCTCCCTCGGGGTCACTGAAGCTTTCTTT
.,TRBV20-1,.,TRBJ2-1,CSAVTSFEQFF,TGCAGTGCTGTAACTAGTTTTGAGCAGTTCTTC
.,TRBV20-1,.,TRBJ2-7,CSALKGSEQYF,TGCAGTGCTTTAAAGGGGTCCGAGCAGTACTTC
.,TRBV2,.,TRBJ1-1,CASSEALHVGRNTEAFF,TGTGCCAGCAGTGAAGCGCTTCACGTGGGGCGGAACACTGAAGCTTTCTTT
.,TRBV7-3,.,TRBJ2-3,CASSLGRDTQYF,TGTGCCAGCAGCTTAGGGAGAGATACGCAGTATTTT
.,TRBV5-5,.,TRBJ1-1,CASSVATEAFF,TGTGCCAGCAGCGTGGCCACTGAAGCTTTCTTT
.,TRBV5-1,TRBD2,TRBJ2-2,CASSLALTSGDPGELFF,TGCGCCAGCAGCTTGGCCCTGACTAGCGGGGATCCCGGGGAGCTGTTTTTT
.,TRBV21-1,.,TRBJ2-1,CASSTPCDRGRLSSYNEQFF,TGTGCCAGCAGCACTCCCTGCGACAGGGGGAGGCTTAGCTCCTACAATGAGCAGTTCTTC
.,TRBV18,TRBD1,TRBJ2-7,CASSGTGGLYEQYF,TGTGCCAGCTCTGGGACAGGGGGCTTATACGAGCAGTACTTC
.,TRBV5-5,.,TRBJ2-7,CASSLFDRTSYEQYF,TGTGCCAGCAGCTTATTCGACAGGACCTCCTACGAGCAGTACTTC
.,TRBV7-2,.,TRBJ1-2,CASSLEAQGANYGYTF,TGTGCCAGCAGCTTAGAAGCACAGGGAGCTAACTATGGCTACACCTTC
.,TRBV29-1,.,TRBJ2-6,CSVGKREHSGANVLTF,TGCAGCGTTGGGAAAAGGGAACACTCTGGGGCCAACGTCCTGACTTTC
.,TRBV5-1,.,TRBJ2-7,CASSLDGAYEQYF,TGCGCCAGCAGCTTGGATGGTGCCTACGAGCAGTACTTC
.,TRBV7-6,TRBD1,TRBJ1-4,CASSPRTGLIEKLFF,TGTGCCAGCAGCCCCCGGACAGGATTGATAGAAAAACTGTTTTTT
.,TRBV30,TRBD1,TRBJ1-1,CAWSGDSGVQTFF,TGTGCCTGGAGCGGGGACAGCGGGGTTCAGACTTTCTTT
.,TRBV7-2,TRBD1,TRBJ1-5,CASSFTGANQPQHF,TGTGCCAGCAGCTTCACAGGGGCAAATCAGCCCCAGCATTTT
.,TRBV11-3,.,TRBJ1-2,CASSLDVANYGYTF,TGTGCCAGCAGCTTAGACGTGGCAAACTATGGCTACACCTTC
.,TRBV5-6,TRBD1,TRBJ1-1,CASSPDRGRINTEAFF,TGTGCCAGCAGCCCGGACAGGGGGCGAATAAACACTGAAGCTTTCTTT
.,TRBV5-1,TRBD1,TRBJ1-1,CASSSRPTLTGGPNTEAFF,TGCGCCAGCAGCTCCCGGCCGACGCTGACAGGGGGTCCAAACACTGAAGCTTTCTTT
.,TRBV2,TRBD1,TRBJ1-5,CASSVGTANNQPQHF,TGTGCCAGCAGCGTCGGGACAGCTAACAATCAGCCCCAGCATTTT
.,TRBV3-1/TRBV3-2,TRBD2,TRBJ2-5,CASSYSGRVRETQYF,TGTGCCAGCAGCTATAGCGGGAGAGTCCGAGAGACCCAGTACTTC
.,TRBV6-2/TRBV6-3,TRBD2,TRBJ2-1,CASSYGAGVYNEQFF,TGTGCCAGCAGTTACGGCGCGGGAGTTTACAATGAGCAGTTCTTC